The entry that follows covers one T cell receptor (beta chain) sequence. This clone was counted once. Its cognate antigen has yet to be identified. Within one base of it there is no much larger clone, and no base qualities were kept. This record comes from a study of blood T cell repertoires in COVID-19 (TCRdb year 2020). Context from the whole study: Collaborator samples came from the United States, Italy and Spain and covered acute and convalescent phases of COVID-19. Where available, HLA class I and class II types were obtained from metadata supplied by the sample provider rather than from assay-based typing. The material from the prospective study consisted of cDNA or gDNA derived from T cells, B-cell-depleted T cells, or PBMCs. Subjects who had been exposed to COVID-19, were actively infected with it, or had recovered from it provided the deeply sampled blood TCRbeta repertoires that made up the dataset. The samples were drawn from two sources: the first 160 participants of the ongoing ImmuneRACE study, and 1,000 to 1,500 subjects contributed by 6 global collaborators. The repertoires were released in a freely available public database intended as a resource for research on the immune response to SARS-CoV-2. Sample metadata almost always included a de-identified subject ID, COVID-19 status, age in years and sex. Study-level results and caveats: Clinical and demographic metadata were provided uncurated, with the amount varying by source and participant.

The collaborating institutions used their own protocols to collect whole blood in K2EDTA tubes. For TCRbeta analysis, collaborators shipped samples in one of three forms: frozen whole blood, isolated PBMCs, or DNA extracted from either of those sample types. TCRbeta CDR3 regions were amplified from genomic DNA using the immunoSEQ Assay, a bias-controlled multiplex PCR. The paper's data handling went like this. The number of nucleated cells in each sample was estimated from the amplification of reference gene primers within the assay. To quantify the absolute abundance of each unique TCRbeta CDR3 rearrangement, sequence reads were collapsed and filtered. Productive Simpson clonality was computed per sample as the square root of Simpson's diversity index over productive rearrangements. This is the immuneACCESS table as TCRdb keeps it, with only in-frame sequences that have V and J called. A part of the clones is gone; compared with another copy, unresolved V genes explain less than half, and the rest is unexplained. V, J and clone size were drawn from that table, and D and trimming were deduced from the DNA. In all, the sample holds 110,000 to 150,000 clones, and 84% of those were seen once. Approximately 45% of the sample is taken by the ten largest.

V is reduced by 1 base and J by 4 bases, leaving a spacing of 17 bases between them. CDR1 LNHDA and CDR2 SQIVND were looked up in the germline V gene (reference sequence). The CDR3 sequence holds 17 residues, the cysteine and phenylalanine included. Only the CDR3 portion is preserved as DNA: 51 bases, with reading frame beginning at the first base. This receptor was identified in a human donor in a cohort sampled during active COVID-19. Sequenced sample: peripheral blood. The chain was built from TRBV19 and TRBJ1-3, with the identity of the D gene unclear. The CDR3: CASSIGAVPTAGNTIYF. Here is the DNA: TGTGCCAGTAGTATAGGCGCCGTTCCGACTGCCGGAAACACCATATATTTT.